A single sample gave rise to the 15 T cell receptor beta chains below, sequenced in a study of T cells in Graves' hyperthyroidism and ophthalmopathy. RNA transcripts gave rise to amplified TCR beta CDR3 regions. First-round RT-PCR targeting the TCR CDR3 was performed with the HTBI primer set. TCRdb reprocessed the multiplex PCR reads via MiXCR and lists one record per CDR3 protein. The top ten hold around 17% of the sample, which has over 450,000 distinct CDR3 sequences, 15% to 20% seen once. Sequencing was performed on blood. These receptors all stem from a woman younger than 30 with Graves' ophthalmopathy.

This clonotype appeared many times. The chain couples TRBV27 to TRBJ2-1; the D gene could be TRBD1 or TRBD2 (6 bases each). Germline CDR1 is MNHEY and CDR2 is SMNVEV (reference sequence). The CDR3 totals 17 residues. V dropped 3 bases and J dropped 2 bases, with 17 bases sitting between them. CDR3 sequence reads: CASSFPSRGGTYNEQFF. In DNA, the CDR3 is TGTGCCAGCAGTTTCCCCTCAAGAGGGGGGACCTACAATGAGCAGTTCTTC.

This clonotype occurred a few times. V usage is TRBV12-3 or TRBV12-4 and J usage is TRBJ2-1; TRBD2 agrees at 14 bases. With 5 bases clipped from V and 10 bases from J, the junction kept 10 bases outside the gene matches. The CDR3 has 16 residues. CDR3 DNA: TGTGCCAGCAGTATGGGAGGGACTAGCGGGAGAAAGGAGCAGTTCTTC. It is translated as CASSMGGTSGRKEQFF.

With respect to this clonotype: One end of the junction fails to match germline, which may point to a read error. This chain connects TRBV7-9 to TRBJ1-4; D gene uncertain. Germline CDR1 and CDR2: SEHNR and FQNEAQ (reference sequence). This CDR3 has 15 amino acids. CDR3 sequence (DNA): TGTGCCAGGAGCTTAGCCCGATCAACTAATGAAAAACTGTTTTTT. Its translation is CARSLARSTNEKLFF.

The rearrangement links TRBV27 to TRBJ2-3; unclear D gene. With 5 bases removed from V and 0 bases from J, the gap between germline ends came to 12 bases. CDR3 size: 15 residues. The germline V gene encodes CDR1 MNHEY and CDR2 SMNVEV (reference sequence). This chain's CDR3 is CASSPKIHSTDTQYF. CDR3 sequence (DNA): TGTGCCAGCAGTCCAAAAATACACAGCACAGATACGCAGTATTTT.

This chain joins TRBV6-4 and TRBJ1-6; 9 positions match TRBD1. Losses at the gene ends were 3 bases for V and 6 bases for J; bases not matched to a gene: 0. CDR1 is MRHNA, CDR2 SNTAGT, per germline. The CDR3 is 14 amino acids. DNA for the CDR3: TGTGCCAGCAGTGAGACAGGGGGTAATTCACCCCTCCACTTT. This translates into CASSETGGNSPLHF.

The CDR3 DNA reads as TGTGCCAGCAGCTTTTGGGGACAGGGGGCCTACGAGCAGTACTTC. This sequence encodes CASSFWGQGAYEQYF. This chain connects TRBV7-9 to TRBJ2-7; 11 bases map to TRBD1. The germline CDR1 and CDR2 sequences are SEHNR and FQNEAQ (reference sequence). Losses at the gene ends were 3 bases for V and 2 bases for J; bases not matched to a gene: 3. The CDR3 covers 15 residues. The whole variable domain, remainder taken from reference TRBV7-9 and TRBJ2-7, is DTGVSQNPRHKITKRGQNVTFRCDPISEHNRLYWYRQTLGQGPEFLTYFQNEAQLEKSRLLSDRFSAERPKGSFSTLEIQRTEQGDSAMYLCASSFWGQGAYEQYFGPGTRLTVT.

In its sample, this clonotype was seen once. This CDR3 reads CASSPIAGGVDTQYF. The CDR3 nucleotides are TGTGCCAGCAGCCCGATAGCGGGGGGCGTGGATACGCAGTATTTT. V and J are TRBV7-3 and TRBJ2-3, with TRBD2 matching 10 bases. CDR1 and CDR2 from the germline V gene are SGHTA and FQGTGA. CDR3 length equals 15 residues. V was pared by 5 bases and J by 6 bases, with 8 bases of the junction left unmatched.

In its sample, this clonotype was seen many times. The chain joins TRBV28 to TRBJ2-3; 14 bases align to TRBD2. Trimming cost V 1 base and J 4 bases; bases outside gene matches: 13. Germline lookup yields CDR1 MDHEN and CDR2 SYDVKM. This CDR3 comprises 20 residues. The CDR3, as DNA: TGTGCCAGCAGTTTATTCTCCGGGACTAGCGGGAGAAGTATTGCAGATACGCAGTATTTT. The encoded protein is CASSLFSGTSGRSIADTQYF.

This clonotype was seen at least ten times. This sequence joins TRBV2 and TRBJ2-5; 9 nucleotides line up with TRBD1. Germline V gives CDR1 SNHLY, CDR2 FYNNEI. The V segment lost 6 bases and the J segment 5 bases; nucleotides outside the gene matches: 13. This CDR3 comprises 16 residues. The CDR3 spells CASSDRDREVFETQYF. CDR3 coding DNA: TGTGCCAGCAGCGATCGGGACAGGGAAGTTTTCGAGACCCAGTACTTC.

This clonotype was seen only a few times. The chain recombines TRBV3-1 with TRBJ2-5; D tentatively fits TRBD1 or TRBD2 (6 bases each). V lost 4 bases to trimming and J lost 5 bases, with 17 bases between them. The CDR3 has 15 residues. CDR1 and CDR2 from the germline V gene are LGHDT and YNNKEL (reference sequence). In DNA form, the CDR3 reads TGTGCCAGCAGCCCGTGGAGGGGGAGTACCGAGACCCAGTACTTC. This codes for CASSPWRGSTETQYF.

V gene TRBV19 combines with J gene TRBJ1-2; D is unclear. The V end lost 3 bases, the J end lost 8 bases, and 10 bases lay between the germline ends. The CDR3 is made up of 12 amino acids. The germline CDR1 and CDR2 sequences are LNHDA and SQIVND (reference sequence). CDR3 protein: CASSIGGRGYTF. In DNA, the CDR3 is TGTGCCAGTAGTATCGGTGGGCGAGGCTACACCTTC. Full variable domain (rest looked up from reference TRBV19 and TRBJ1-2): DGGITQSPKYLFRKEGQNVTLSCEQNLNHDAMYWYRQDPGQGLRLIYYSQIVNDFQKGDIAEGYSVSREKKESFPLTVTSAQKNPTAFYLCASSIGGRGYTFGSGTRLTVV.

This rearrangement joins TRBV9 to TRBJ2-2; D remains ambiguous. The V gene lost 0 bases and the J gene lost 0 bases, with 9 bases spanning the gap. This CDR3 is built from 16 residues. CDR1 is SGDLS, CDR2 YYNGEE, per germline. This CDR3 is CASSVDPYTNTGELFF. CDR3 coding DNA: TGTGCCAGCAGCGTAGACCCGTACACGAACACCGGGGAGCTGTTTTTT.

The chain recombines TRBV6-2 or TRBV6-3 with TRBJ2-1, with TRBD2 matching over 9 bases. After removal of 5 bases from V and 9 bases from J, the junction contained 8 bases not matched to a gene. This CDR3 contains 14 residues. Germline V gene sequence: CDR1 MNHEY, CDR2 SVGEGT. Written as DNA, the CDR3 is TGTGCCAGCAGTGCCCGTAGCGGGAGTTCTGAGCAGTTCTTC. This translates into CASSARSGSSEQFF.

Turning to this clonotype: A much bigger clone sits one base away, suggesting this may be a read error. The rearrangement links TRBV12-3 or TRBV12-4 to TRBJ2-2, with 9 positions matching TRBD2. Trimming took 8 bases from V and 5 from J; bases not matched to a gene: 9. The CDR3 length is 15 residues. The CDR3 region has the DNA TGTGCCAGCGAAAAAGGCGGGAGGGGTACCGGGGAGCTGTTTTTT. This codes for CASEKGGRGTGELFF.

This clonotype was seen repeatedly, ten times or more. The rearrangement joins TRBV28 to TRBJ2-7, with a tentative D call TRBD2 (7 bases). Trimming shortened V by 7 bases and J by 2 bases, and 18 bases separated the two germline ends. Germline CDR1 and CDR2: MDHEN and SYDVKM. This CDR3 has 15 residues. CDR3 nucleotide sequence: TGTGCCAGCACCCCAGGGCGGGGGCTACCCTACGAGCAGTACTTC. It encodes CASTPGRGLPYEQYF.